What follows is one TCR beta chain and its context. As processed by the authors: It was from reference gene primer amplification that nucleated cell counts were estimated. Assay used: immunoSEQ multiplex PCR; TCRdb lists only in-frame clones, some missing. V and J calls and clone size are copied from that table; D and trimming were computed from the DNA. The table has 95,000 or so clones, roughly 90% seen once. This sample is part of a study of blood T cell repertoires in COVID-19. Study in general: The United States, Italy and Spain were the sources of the acute and convalescent COVID-19 samples. Nucleic acid was either cDNA or gDNA, and it came from T cells, B-cell-depleted T cells, or PBMCs.

The CDR3 sequence is 14 residues long. V lost 0 bases and J lost 2, with 8 bases in between. Germline lookup yields CDR1 SGDLS and CDR2 YYNGEE. This chain joins TRBV9 and TRBJ2-5, with a tentative D call TRBD2 (6 bases). Sequencing input: peripheral blood. This TCR was recovered from a woman in her sixties or seventies with acute or convalescent COVID-19. The chain's CDR3 is CASSVGGGQETQYF. CDR3 in DNA: TGTGCCAGCAGCGTAGGTGGAGGGCAAGAGACCCAGTACTTC.